What follows are 2 T cell receptor beta chains derived from one specimen sequenced in a study of cytomegalovirus exposure and HLA in healthy donors. Assay used: immunoSEQ multiplex PCR; TCRdb lists only in-frame clones, some missing. The repertoire holds over 150,000 clones, with roughly 89% as singletons. The sample comprised PBMCs. The receptors here all came from a woman aged 18 to 35 in good health and CMV-seropositive.

This chain connects TRBV9 to TRBJ2-7; TRBD2 matches at 8 bases. Trimming at V came to 1 base and at J to 6 bases, leaving 3 bases not matched to a gene. The CDR3 contains 13 residues. Per the germline V gene, CDR1 is SGDLS and CDR2 is YYNGEE. The DNA for the CDR3 is TGTGCCAGCAGCGTAAGTCTAGCGGGCGAGCAGTACTTC. Protein: CASSVSLAGEQYF.

The J gene is TRBJ2-3, the V gene TRBV20-1; D unresolved. CDR3 length: 11 amino acids. The V end lost 3 bases, the J end lost 4 bases, and 5 bases lay between the germline ends. The germline gives CDR1 DFQATT, CDR2 SNEGSKA (reference sequence). CDR3 sequence: CSARSPDTQYF. The CDR3 DNA is TGCAGTGCTAGGAGCCCAGATACGCAGTATTTT.